Listed here is a single T cell receptor beta chain. Its antigen is as yet unknown. This entry belongs to a study of T cell responses to AZD1222 COVID-19 vaccine. The V and J ends lost 7 bases and 3 bases respectively, with 13 bases between them. CDR3 length equals 15 residues. Germline-derived CDR1 and CDR2 are LNHDA and SQIVND (reference sequence). Sequencing was performed with immunoSEQ multiplex PCR; in TCRdb, only in-frame clones are kept and a portion is missing. The sample comprises roughly 66,000 clones, roughly four fifths of which are singletons, and roughly 5% rests with the top ten. Study observations and caveats: Once two AZD1222 doses were given, Spike-specific TCR breadth and depth went up. There were repertoire samples only from the period after the peak T cell response.

The specimen was peripheral blood, collected on day 0 of AZD1222 vaccination. This TCR derives from an adult in good health. The chain has TRBV19 and TRBJ1-6; D is uncertain. CDR3 amino acids: CASTTDGNYNSPLHF. The CDR3 nucleotides are TGTGCCAGTACTACGGACGGGAACTATAATTCACCCCTCCACTTT.